The clone carrying this T cell receptor beta chain came up a few times. Its specificity is not known. The data originate from a study of response to subunit inactivated influenza vaccine. Broader study findings: There was a suggestion from the authors that each seasonal influenza vaccination recruits few new T cells.

This CDR3 has 16 amino acids. Germline V lookup: CDR1 SEHNR, CDR2 FQNEAQ (reference sequence). V shed 6 bases and J shed 4 bases, with 19 bases lying between them. TCRdb processed the RT-PCR reads anew with MiXCR; each CDR3 protein has one entry. This table holds around 850,000 distinct CDR3 sequences, about 18% found once. Sequencing was performed on PBMCs from blood, taken 4 to 6 days after vaccination. The TCR was taken from a man aged 45 to 65 who received an inactivated influenza vaccine. V usage is TRBV7-9 and J usage is TRBJ1-5; D is perhaps TRBD1 (5 bases). CDR3 nucleotides: TGTGCCAGCAGTTTCGCCGAGGGGAGGGCTAATCAGCCCCAGCATTTT. This encodes CASSFAEGRANQPQHF. The entire variable domain, with the rest obtained from reference TRBV7-9 and TRBJ1-5, is as follows: DTGVSQNPRHKITKRGQNVTFRCDPISEHNRLYWYRQTLGQGPEFLTYFQNEAQLEKSRLLSDRFSAERPKGSFSTLEIQRTEQGDSAMYLCASSFAEGRANQPQHFGDGTRLSIL.